What follows are 7 T cell receptor beta chains derived from one specimen sequenced in a study of beta chain features in type 1 diabetes. The whole isolated RNA underwent reverse transcription, so sequencing captured expressed TCRB transcripts. The protocol was immunoSEQ multiplex PCR, while the TCRdb copy is restricted to in-frame clones and leaves out a portion. The sample carries approximately 44,000 clones, just over 50% recorded once. Sequencing input: Tregs from blood. These receptors originate from a woman younger than 30 in good health.

The J gene is TRBJ2-5, the V gene TRBV29-1, with 11 bases lining up with TRBD1. V shed 4 bases, J shed 4 bases, and the junction held 11 bases outside the gene matches. The germline CDR1 and CDR2 sequences are SQVTM and ANQGSEA. The CDR3 covers 16 residues. The CDR3 sequence: CSVVGTGGSWLETQYF. The DNA for the CDR3 is TGCAGCGTTGTAGGGACAGGGGGGAGTTGGTTAGAGACCCAGTACTTC.

This clone was seen a single time. The chain recombines TRBV18 with TRBJ1-5, with D tentatively TRBD1 (5 bases). Germline CDR1 and CDR2: KGHSH and LQKENI. V lost 3 bases, J lost 10 bases, and 16 bases lay in between. The CDR3 is 14 residues long. In DNA, the CDR3 is TGTGCCAGCTCACCCGGACAAGATGGTTCACCCCAGCATTTT. Its protein is CASSPGQDGSPQHF.

This clone is categorized as medium-sized. The chain recombines TRBV28 with TRBJ2-1, with TRBD2 matching over 7 bases. This CDR3 spans 17 amino acids. CDR1 is MDHEN and CDR2 is SYDVKM in the germline V gene. V shed 5 bases, J shed 5 bases, and the junction held 15 bases outside the gene matches. CDR3 nucleotide sequence: TGTGCCAGCAGTCCCGATGCCGCGGGAGTTCTGAACAATGAGCAGTTCTTC. This codes for CASSPDAAGVLNNEQFF. Based on the CDR3 plus reference TRBV28 and TRBJ2-1, the full variable domain is DVKVTQSSRYLVKRTGEKVFLECVQDMDHENMFWYRQDPGLGLRLIYFSYDVKMKEKGDIPEGYSVSREKKERFSLILESASTNQTSMYLCASSPDAAGVLNNEQFFGPGTRLTVL.

The chain joins TRBV5-1 to TRBJ2-5; 7 bases align to TRBD1. The DNA end is more similar to TRBJ2-7, so the J call may be wrong. CDR1 SGHRS and CDR2 YFSETQ come from the germline V gene. This CDR3 contains 15 residues. CDR3 loop: CASSLGQVFAYEQYF. The DNA for the CDR3 is TGCGCCAGCAGCTTAGGACAGGTGTTTGCCTACGAGCAGTACTTC.

This clone was recorded only once. This rearrangement joins TRBV5-4 to TRBJ2-5, with D perhaps matching TRBD2 (5 bases). TRBJ2-7 matches the DNA end more closely, so the J call is doubtful. CDR1 and CDR2 from the germline V gene are SGHNT and YYREEE (reference sequence). This CDR3 is built from 16 residues. The DNA of the CDR3 is TGTGCCAGCAGCTTGGGTTGGTCGGGGAGATCCTACGAGCAGTACTTC. This translates into CASSLGWSGRSYEQYF.

V gene TRBV7-9 combines with J gene TRBJ2-1; 7 bases are a match to TRBD1. This CDR3 spans 13 amino acids. CDR1 and CDR2 (germline): SEHNR, FQNEAQ (reference sequence). Trimming took 5 bases from V and 4 from J; bases not matched to a gene: 2. The CDR3 nucleotides read TGTGCCAGCAGCACACAGGGGTACAATGAGCAGTTCTTC. It translates to CASSTQGYNEQFF.

This clone was detected only once. Written as DNA, the CDR3 is TGTGCCAGCAGCTTAAGTCAGTTAGAGACCCAGTACTTC. Translating it yields CASSLSQLETQYF. The chain has TRBV11-2 and TRBJ2-5; D is ambiguous. V was pared by 2 bases and J by 4 bases, with 8 bases between. There are 13 residues in the CDR3. Germline lookup yields CDR1 SGHAT and CDR2 FQNNGV. Full variable domain (missing parts from reference TRBV11-2 and TRBJ2-5): EAGVAQSPRYKIIEKRQSVAFWCNPISGHATLYWYQQILGQGPKLLIQFQNNGVVDDSQLPKDRFSAERLKGVDSTLKIQPAKLEDSAVYLCASSLSQLETQYFGPGTRLLVL.